This entry describes one T cell receptor beta chain. A few counts support this clone. The antigen it recognizes is unknown. No clone much larger than this one lies a single base away; base qualities are absent. The High Capacity cDNA Reverse Transcription Kit was used to reverse transcribe all of the isolated RNA, meaning that expressed TCRB transcripts were what got sequenced. Deep immunoSEQ sequencing was performed on naive, central memory and regulatory T cell samples, with an average of about 4 million total reads per sample. After sorted cells were lysed in RLT buffer, RNA was extracted with DNase-treated RNeasy Micro or Mini kits, with the choice depending on cell number. Each cell subset was processed on its own to prevent cross-contamination, while patient and healthy donor samples were processed together. Using the immunoSEQ multiplex PCR, TCRB sequences were amplified from cDNA into 87-bp fragments spanning the CDR3 region. The amplicons were sequenced using the Illumina HiSeq platform. As for the original processing: PCR bias was corrected computationally using synthetic template baselines, and reads within Hamming distance 2 were collapsed, with unmergeable singletons discarded. Reads were aligned against IMGT to assign V, D and J genes, CDR3 length and insertions or deletions at six rearrangement sites. Within each subset, clonotype counts were normalized to sorted cell number, after which true diversity and Gini coefficients were computed with the tcR R package. Repertoire sharing was quantified using the overlap coefficient calculated on TCRB nucleotide sequences. Out-of-frame TCRB sequences from naive cells were analyzed to stand in for the pre-selection repertoire. Sourced from immuneACCESS, this table was stored by TCRdb with only in-frame sequences that have V and J called. A share of the clones is absent; for the studies checked, an unresolved V gene accounts for under half, and the remainder has no known explanation. V and J calls and clone size are those listed in that table; D and trimming were worked out from the DNA. This sample holds 500,000 to 650,000 clones; 9.5% to 15% were observed only once. The ten most abundant clones make up roughly 0.12% of the sample.

The data belong to a study of beta chain features in type 1 diabetes (dated by TCRdb to the late 2010s). Background for the entire study: Mean age, gender distribution, total cell number and subset yield did not differ between patients and healthy donors. In the study, recently diagnosed type 1 diabetes patients and matched healthy donors were compared on the TCRB repertoires of their sorted circulating CD4+ T cell subsets. A total of some 100,000,000 sorted cells were examined across all samples, and a strong correlation was observed between cell number per subset and RNA yield. Naive and central memory subsets were obtained from all 30 or so donors, but regulatory and stem cell-like memory subsets were isolated from only 8 patients and roughly 8 healthy donors.

Study-wide findings and limitations: Shorter templates might have been favored by PCR, but patient and control samples were amplified and corrected together, so both groups would have been affected equally by any skew. Sequencing cDNA rather than genomic DNA could over-represent highly expressing activated cells, although activation and CD3 levels did not differ between groups. Naive, central memory and regulatory TCRB repertoires appeared to be more similar among patients than among healthy donors. Only small numbers of individuals were included in the HLA sub-analyses, which left unresolved whether HLA type had any influence on TCRB rearrangement. Type 1 diabetes patients showed a moderate but significant shortening of TCRB CDR3 length in all four CD4+ subsets. At VDJ recombination sites, type 1 diabetes patients had fewer insertions and more deleted nucleotides, which implies abnormalities in thymic rearrangement.

Each donor gave one peripheral blood draw, roughly 0.11 L on average, collected into heparinised tubes. Naive, central memory, regulatory and stem cell-like memory CD4+ T cells were sorted on a BD FACSAria II using a panel including CD45RO, CCR7, CD25, CD127, CD95 and CD27. All sorted populations exceeded 98% purity. Right away, PBMCs were isolated by Lymphoprep density gradient centrifugation and were stained directly, with no culture step. To minimize batch effects, samples were stained and sorted in pairs, one healthy donor with one patient per experiment. The specimen was naive CD4+ T cells from blood. The cell subset or site label on this specimen signifies: true naive CD4+ T cells. This clonotype was obtained from a man aged 30 to 45 with type 1 diabetes.

CDR3 reads: CASSSPGQLPYEQYF. The sequenced DNA is TGTGCCAGCAGCTCTCCGGGACAGCTTCCCTACGAGCAGTACTTC. The receptor chain draws on TRBV7-9 and TRBJ2-7; 7 junctional bases match TRBD1. Looking up the germline V gene (reference sequence) yields CDR1 SEHNR and CDR2 FQNEAQ. Measured from the cysteine to the phenylalanine, the CDR3 is 15 residues long. Of the read, only the CDR3 DNA is kept; its 45 bases are in frame from base 1. V is pruned by 4 bases and J by 2 bases, leaving 8 bases of the junction without a gene match.